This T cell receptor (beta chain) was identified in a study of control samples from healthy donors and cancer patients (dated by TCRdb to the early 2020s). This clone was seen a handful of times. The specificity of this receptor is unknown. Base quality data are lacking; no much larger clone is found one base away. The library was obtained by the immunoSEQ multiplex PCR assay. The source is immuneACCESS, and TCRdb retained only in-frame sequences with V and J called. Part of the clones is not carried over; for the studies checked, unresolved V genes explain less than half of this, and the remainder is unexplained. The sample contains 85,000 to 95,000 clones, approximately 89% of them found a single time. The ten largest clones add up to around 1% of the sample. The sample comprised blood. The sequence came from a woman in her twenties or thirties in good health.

CDR3 reads: CASSLRVFGYTF. The bases are TGTGCCAGCAGTTTACGTGTGTTTGGCTACACCTTC. The rearranged chain carries TRBV28 and TRBJ1-2; the D gene lacks a confident call. The CDR1 and CDR2 encoded by the germline V gene are MDHEN and SYDVKM. The CDR3, from cysteine to phenylalanine, totals 12 residues. Only the CDR3 region is kept as DNA, spanning 36 bases read in frame from base 1. Trimming at the junction amounts to 2 bases on V and 7 bases on J, and the germline ends lie 8 bases apart.